The next 2 T cell receptor beta chains were all read from a single sample in a study of shared clonotypes between healthy human individuals. Using immunoSEQ multiplex PCR, the repertoire was profiled, and TCRdb retains in-frame clones only, with some absent. The table lists about 2.4 million clones, 93% of them singletons, with 0.36% in the top ten. The sample taken for sequencing was naive CD4+ T cells from PBMCs. Subset here: CD45RA+ positively selected. All receptors derive from a man younger than 35 in good health. Some clones in this sample may be carry-over from other donors' samples.

The V gene is TRBV7-3, the J gene TRBJ1-5; TRBD1 matches 7 bases. V lost 5 bases to trimming and J lost 7 bases; unmatched junction nucleotides: 8. The CDR3 is 14 amino acids. Germline-derived CDR1 and CDR2 are SGHTA and FQGTGA. The CDR3, as DNA: TGTGCCAGCAGCCCGACAGGGTCCCCCCAGCCCCAGCATTTT. Translation: CASSPTGSPQPQHF.

The chain employs TRBV5-4 and TRBJ2-3; no definite D call. The CDR3 spans 13 residues. V shed 4 bases and J shed 0 bases, with 6 bases lying between them. CDR1 and CDR2 (germline): SGHNT, YYREEE (reference sequence). CDR3 nucleotide sequence: TGTGCCAGCAGCACGCCTAGCACAGATACGCAGTATTTT. This translates into CASSTPSTDTQYF.